This T cell receptor beta chain was sequenced in a study of cytomegalovirus exposure and HLA in healthy donors (dated by TCRdb to 2016 to 2017). The study in broad terms: According to an earlier analysis of several hundred of the donors, about 190 million T cells yielded over 90 million unique TCR beta sequences and 250 to 350 Gb of sequence data. HLA typing covered class I and class II loci at four-digit resolution. Genome-wide SNP genotypes for about 60% of the roughly 700 donors were used in a later genetic analysis, which treated that subset as a discovery cohort. Among some 410 genotyped donors of the cohort, an average of roughly 230,000 unique TCR beta nucleotide sequences was sequenced per donor, of which roughly 18% were non-productive. The study combined high-throughput TCR immunosequencing, statistical association of individual TCRs with disease status, and machine learning to predict cytomegalovirus infection status. Typing coverage differed by locus: A, B, C, DRB1 and DQB1 were typed in roughly 629-630 donors, DQA1 in roughly 510, DPA1 in approximately 600, and DPB1 in roughly 450. To decide whether each TCR beta V gene segment behaved as functional or pseudogenic, an earlier analysis of several hundred of the donors relied on high-throughput TCR beta sequencing. Because of strong linkage in the cohort, roughly five DR-DQ haplotypes were treated as single units for association and clustering. All discovery cohort repertoires had been generated on a single sequencing platform. Donor age, sex, ethnicity and CMV serostatus were compiled alongside the repertoire data. The study was designed to test whether signatures of past pathogen exposure could be identified by cataloging public T cell receptors. In addition to the first cohort of 666 subjects, a separate validation cohort of 120 different subjects was used. Rather than using new phenotypic data, the later analysis identified candidate immune exposures from TCR beta sequences and from how often those sequences occurred across donors. Roughly 300 gigabases of sequencing data and 78 million or so unique TCR sequences were included in an early release covering over 600 HLA-typed donors. The study used immunosequencing to profile the T cell repertoires of 666 subjects and linked those repertoires to cytomegalovirus serostatus. To study patterns of TCR occurrence, a later analysis re-analyzed previously published TCR beta repertoires from 500 to 850 donors and added high-resolution HLA genotyping. Of the 350 to 400 genotyped donors, roughly 85% fell in the genetic ancestry cluster associated with self-reported Caucasian donors. The study at large found these results: Correlated functional status among segregating V segments might be attributable to linkage disequilibrium, but an unknown experimental factor could not be ruled out. The sequencing pipeline was judged likely to have produced a cluster of highly shared sequence variants as a technical artifact. Because HLA typing was unavailable for some donors at each locus, only the typed subset was used in association tests. When HLA alleles, especially DR and DQ, strongly co-occurred, TCR associations were difficult to assign to individual alleles. In the study, about 150 TCR beta chains were listed as associated with cytomegalovirus. A later genetic analysis associated a missense DCLRE1C variant with V-gene and J-gene trimming of TCR beta chains, and an independent cohort replicated the association. A further reported finding was that TCR beta sequences accurately predicted the HLA-A and HLA-B alleles for most subjects in the first cohort. In a later genetic analysis, fewer N-insertions in productive TCRs were reported among donors in an Asian-associated ancestry cluster than the roughly 700-donor mean. Several of the top co-occurrence clusters appeared to be linked to parvovirus B19, influenza, CMV and Epstein-Barr virus, according to a later analysis. According to a later analysis, most CMV-associated TCR beta chains appeared to be HLA-restricted, and the HLA associations seemed to be driven largely by CMV exposure. Because counts were too low, roughly 18 rarely observed V segments, including chromosome 9 orphons, were left out of the earlier analysis of roughly 600 of the donors. A later analysis found that TCR association rates varied across HLA loci, with DRB1 alleles showing the most associated TCRs and HLA-C alleles the fewest. The authors suggested that the approach could potentially be extended to other disease states and immunological phenotypes. At a false discovery rate of 0.05, a later analysis linked about 16,000 TCR beta sequences to specific HLA alleles. In vitro tests confirmed that a few of the cytomegalovirus-associated TCR beta chains recognize cytomegalovirus antigens. In an earlier analysis of some 640 of the donors, most TCR beta V segments were observed in productive rearrangements about 90% or about 30% of the time, broadly matching IMGT annotations. For the cohort, immune exposure information was limited to CMV serostatus. In both the original and validation cohorts, the classifier was reported to diagnose cytomegalovirus status with high specificity and sensitivity. The cohort was sequenced for TCR beta chains only, and without alpha or paired-chain data the features that could be detected were limited. Presence/absence analyses assumed roughly uniform sequencing depth across donors, an assumption that may not hold. Because the 87-base-pair reads could not distinguish some IMGT-functional V segments, including TRBV6-2 and TRBV6-3, those segments were excluded. A later analysis found that HLA-associated TCR beta chains were more clonally expanded and had lower generation probabilities than equally common non-associated chains. Most TCR sequences were observed very rarely across donors, whereas some public TCRs were present in many individuals.

V and J are trimmed by 2 bases and 2 bases, and the gene matches miss 2 bases of the junction. According to the germline V gene, CDR1 reads ENHRY and CDR2 reads SYGVKD. The cysteine opens and the phenylalanine closes a CDR3 of 15 amino acids. The sequence is cut down to CDR3 DNA, 45 bases in frame from base 1. Receptor libraries were prepared by the immunoSEQ multiplex PCR assay. The multiplex PCR relied on a mix of 60 forward primers for TCR Vbeta segments and 13 reverse primers for TCR Jbeta segments. The CDR3 region of rearranged TCR beta genes was amplified from genomic DNA with a multiplex PCR assay. On the Illumina HiSeq System, the amplified TCR beta libraries were sequenced as 87-base-pair reads. As for the authors' bioinformatics: Across the 670 or so repertoires, a later analysis counted about 81 million unique TCR beta chains, around 10 million of which were shared by at least two donors. To remove PCR and sequencing errors, raw reads were error-corrected and collapsed into unique sequences using a nearest-neighbor algorithm that merged closely related sequences. To assign V, D and J gene segments, CDR3 sequences were aligned to IMGT reference sequences. For a sequence to be retained, a match of at least six nucleotides to both a V gene segment and a J gene segment was required. Rearrangements were classified as productive when the CDR3 lacked stop codons and remained in frame with V and J, and all other rearrangements were classified as non-productive. CDR3 was defined by IMGT convention, running from the second conserved V-encoded cysteine to the conserved J-encoded phenylalanine. In an earlier analysis of approximately 500 of the donors, sequences lacking an unambiguous match to a single V gene segment were excluded. In an earlier analysis of almost 600 of the donors, a V segment was called functional when productive rearrangements were above 56.7%, and segregating when the standard deviation between donors exceeded 5%. A statistical classification framework was built to diagnose cytomegalovirus status from the catalog of TCR beta chain sequences. V and J gene assignment, in a later analysis, came from comparing TCR nucleotide sequences with IMGT/GENE-DB human TR gene sequences. The TCRdist pipeline was used in a later analysis to assign CDR3 sequences and most-parsimonious VDJ recombination scenarios. In a later analysis, each TCR beta chain was defined by its CDR3 amino acid sequence together with its V-gene family, and reads lacking a unique V-gene family were excluded. A later analysis removed 550 to 650 highly shared, low-generation-probability nucleotide sequences to deal with suspected cross-contamination and a sequencing artifact. A later analysis calculated a clonal expansion index for each public chain from normalized within-repertoire ranks of inferred template counts. Generation probabilities in a later analysis came from a VDJ recombination model fitted to out-of-frame rearrangements, and those results were checked against IGoR. A later analysis scored TCR-TCR, TCR-HLA and TCR-CMV co-occurrence with hypergeometric tests, applying a repertoire-size bias correction to TCR pairs. False discovery rates were estimated in a later analysis by permuting HLA or CMV assignments 20 times. In a later analysis, co-occurring TCRs were grouped with DBSCAN, and TCRdist sequence similarity was added when clustering was performed within HLA-allele-positive subsets. Co-occurrence clustering excluded repertoires with fewer than 30,000 or more than 120,000 public chains, plus five with anomalous nucleotide sharing. Drawn from immuneACCESS, this table holds only the in-frame rearrangements with V and J called that TCRdb kept. Clones are partly lost; checked studies trace under half to an unresolved V gene and leave the rest unexplained. Clone size and V and J calls were adopted from that table, with D and trimming inferred from the DNA. The sample contains about 160,000 clones, 75% to 90% of them found a single time. The ten largest clonotypes hold 1.2% of the sample.

As regards this clone: The specificity of this receptor is unknown. One base away there is no much larger clone; base qualities are not given.

The cohort consisted of fewer than 700 healthy bone marrow donors. All cohort members were sampled while nominally healthy, although unrecorded immune exposures were likely present. The donor tested CMV seronegative and was one of the 352 seronegative cohort members. Every donor gave a peripheral blood sample, and the peripheral blood mononuclear cells from that sample were used for TCR beta sequencing. Genomic DNA extraction from the blood cell samples was performed with the Qiagen DNeasy Blood Extraction Kit. The chain uses TRBV10-3 and TRBJ1-2, with 10 middle bases fitting TRBD1. This sequence was found in a boy younger than 10 in good health and CMV-seronegative. The sequenced material came from PBMCs. Here is the DNA: TGTGCCATCAGTGAGCCGGGACAGGGGAACTATGGCTACACCTTC. Protein translation: CAISEPGQGNYGYTF.